The 5 T cell receptor beta chains below all came from one sample that was sequenced in a study of T cells in Graves' hyperthyroidism and ophthalmopathy. It was RNA transcripts that yielded the amplified TCR beta CDR3 regions. First-round RT-PCR of the TCR CDR3 relied on the HTBI primer set. From the multiplex PCR reads, TCRdb called clonotypes with MiXCR, one entry per CDR3 protein. The sample has 300,000 to 450,000 distinct CDR3 sequences; about 14% are singletons. The sequencing input was blood. These receptors were collected from a woman aged 55-70 years with Graves' hyperthyroidism.

The sample holds many counts of this clonotype. The rearrangement uses TRBV20-1 and TRBJ2-5; TRBD2 agrees at 7 bases. The germline V gene has CDR1 DFQATT and CDR2 SNEGSKA (reference sequence). This CDR3 has 17 residues. Trimming removed 6 bases from V and 5 bases from J; junction bases left unmatched: 21. CDR3 amino acids: CSAQAGAGEGTAETQYF. Written as DNA, the CDR3 is TGCAGTGCCCAGGCGGGTGCGGGAGAAGGGACGGCGGAGACCCAGTACTTC.

This clonotype was recorded many times. The chain joins TRBV30 to TRBJ2-1; 9 bases align to TRBD2. This CDR3 contains 14 residues. Trimming took 0 bases from V and 10 from J; bases not matched to a gene: 7. Germline values: CDR1 GTSNPN, CDR2 SVGIG (reference sequence). For the CDR3, the DNA is TGTGCCTGGAGTGTACGGGTAGCGGGGGTAGAGCAGTTCTTC. Translation: CAWSVRVAGVEQFF. Based on the CDR3 plus reference TRBV30 and TRBJ2-1, the full variable domain is SQTIHQWPATLVQPVGSPLSLECTVEGTSNPNLYWYRQAAGRGLQLLFYSVGIGQISSEVPQNLSASRPQDRQFILSSKKLLLSDSGFYLCAWSVRVAGVEQFFGPGTRLTVL.

This clonotype showed up just a few times. This sequence joins TRBV5-5 and TRBJ1-1, with D possibly being TRBD1 (5 bases). The V end was cut by 0 bases, the J end by 1 base, with 13 bases between. CDR3 length: 16 amino acids. Germline V CDR1 and CDR2: SGHKS, YYEKEE (reference sequence). CDR3 sequence (DNA): TGTGCCAGCAGCTTGGCTTTTCAGGGACCGAACACTGAAGCTTTCTTT. Translated: CASSLAFQGPNTEAFF.

This clonotype was detected many times. The genes are TRBV10-3 and TRBJ2-2; 9 bases are a match to TRBD1. Per germline, CDR1 ENHRY and CDR2 SYGVKD. Trimming cost V 6 bases and J 0 bases; bases outside gene matches: 2. CDR3 length equals 15 residues. CDR3 region: CAIRQGAANTGELFF. The CDR3 nucleotides are TGTGCCATCAGACAGGGGGCGGCGAACACCGGGGAGCTGTTTTTT.

The chain carries TRBV9 and TRBJ2-1; 7 bases match TRBD2. V lost 0 bases to trimming and J lost 2 bases; unmatched junction nucleotides: 8. The CDR3 contains 17 residues. The germline gives CDR1 SGDLS, CDR2 YYNGEE. The CDR3: CASSVDSASGTYNEQFF. For the CDR3, the DNA is TGTGCCAGCAGCGTAGATTCCGCTAGCGGAACCTACAATGAGCAGTTCTTC.